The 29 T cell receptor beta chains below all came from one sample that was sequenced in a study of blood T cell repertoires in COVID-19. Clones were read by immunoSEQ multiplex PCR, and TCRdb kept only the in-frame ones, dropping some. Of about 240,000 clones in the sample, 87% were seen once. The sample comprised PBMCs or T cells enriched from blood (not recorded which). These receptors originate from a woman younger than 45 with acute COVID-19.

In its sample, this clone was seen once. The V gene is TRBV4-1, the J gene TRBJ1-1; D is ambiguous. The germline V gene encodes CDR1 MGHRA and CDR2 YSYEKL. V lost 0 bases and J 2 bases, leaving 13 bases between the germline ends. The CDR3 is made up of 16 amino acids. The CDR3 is CASSQEIYDTNTEAFF. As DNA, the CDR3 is TGCGCCAGCAGCCAAGAGATTTACGACACCAACACTGAAGCTTTCTTT.

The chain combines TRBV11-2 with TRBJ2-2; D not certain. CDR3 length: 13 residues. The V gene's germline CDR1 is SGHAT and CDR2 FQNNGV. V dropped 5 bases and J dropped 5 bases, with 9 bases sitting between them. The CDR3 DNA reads TGTGCCAGCAGCCAACCGAGTACCGGGGAGCTGTTTTTT. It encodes CASSQPSTGELFF.

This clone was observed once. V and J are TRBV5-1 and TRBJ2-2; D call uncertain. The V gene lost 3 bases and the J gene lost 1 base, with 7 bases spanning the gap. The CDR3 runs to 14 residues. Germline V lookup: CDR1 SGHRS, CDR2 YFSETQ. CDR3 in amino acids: CASSSPGNTGELFF. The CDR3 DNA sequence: TGCGCCAGCAGCTCGCCAGGGAACACCGGGGAGCTGTTTTTT.

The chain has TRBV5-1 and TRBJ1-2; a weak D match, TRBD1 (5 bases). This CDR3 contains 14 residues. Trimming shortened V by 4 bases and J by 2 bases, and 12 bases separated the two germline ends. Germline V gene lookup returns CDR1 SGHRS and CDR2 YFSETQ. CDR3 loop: CASSPGGGNYGYTF. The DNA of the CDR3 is TGCGCCAGCAGCCCCGGGGGGGGAAACTATGGCTACACCTTC.

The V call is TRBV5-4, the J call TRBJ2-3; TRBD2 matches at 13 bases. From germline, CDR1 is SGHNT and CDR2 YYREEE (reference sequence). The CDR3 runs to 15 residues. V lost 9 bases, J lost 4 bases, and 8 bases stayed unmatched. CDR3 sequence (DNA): TGTGCCACGGCGACTAGCGGGGGGCGGGCAGATACGCAGTATTTT. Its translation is CATATSGGRADTQYF.

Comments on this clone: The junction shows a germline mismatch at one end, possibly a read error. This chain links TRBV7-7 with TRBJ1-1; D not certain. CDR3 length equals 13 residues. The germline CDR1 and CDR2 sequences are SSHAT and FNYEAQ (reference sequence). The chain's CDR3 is CASSRTENTEAFF. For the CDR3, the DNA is TGTGCTAGCAGTCGTACAGAAAACACTGAAGCTTTCTTT.

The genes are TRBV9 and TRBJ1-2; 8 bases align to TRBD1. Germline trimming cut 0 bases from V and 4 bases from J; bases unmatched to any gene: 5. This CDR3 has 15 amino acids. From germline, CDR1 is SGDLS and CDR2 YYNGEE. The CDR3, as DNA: TGTGCCAGCAGCGTAGCCGGCAGGGGGCTCTATGGCTACACCTTC. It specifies CASSVAGRGLYGYTF.

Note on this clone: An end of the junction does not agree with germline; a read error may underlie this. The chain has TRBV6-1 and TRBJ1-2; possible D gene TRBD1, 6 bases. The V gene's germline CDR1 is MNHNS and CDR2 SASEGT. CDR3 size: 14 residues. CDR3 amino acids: CASSQAGAGYGYTF. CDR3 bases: TGTGCCAGCAGTCAAGCAGGGGCTGGGTATGGCTACACCTTC.

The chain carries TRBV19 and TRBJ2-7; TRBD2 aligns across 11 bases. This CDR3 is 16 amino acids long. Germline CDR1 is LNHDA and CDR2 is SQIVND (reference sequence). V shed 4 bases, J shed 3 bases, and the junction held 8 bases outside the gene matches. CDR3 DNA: TGTGCCAGTAGTACGCCATCCGGGACTAGCGGCTACGAGCAGTACTTC. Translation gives CASSTPSGTSGYEQYF.

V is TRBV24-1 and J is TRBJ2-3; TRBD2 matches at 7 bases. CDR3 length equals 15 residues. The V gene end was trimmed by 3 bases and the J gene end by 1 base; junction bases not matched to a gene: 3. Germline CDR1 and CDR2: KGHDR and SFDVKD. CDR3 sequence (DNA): TGTGCCACCAGTGATGCGGCGGGGGGCACAGATACGCAGTATTTT. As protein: CATSDAAGGTDTQYF.

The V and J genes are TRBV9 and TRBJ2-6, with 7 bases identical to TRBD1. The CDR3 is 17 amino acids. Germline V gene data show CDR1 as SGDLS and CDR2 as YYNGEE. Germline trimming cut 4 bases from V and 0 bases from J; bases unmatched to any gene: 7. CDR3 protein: CASSLHRGPSGANVLTF. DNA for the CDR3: TGTGCCAGCAGCTTACACAGGGGCCCCTCTGGGGCCAACGTCCTGACTTTC.

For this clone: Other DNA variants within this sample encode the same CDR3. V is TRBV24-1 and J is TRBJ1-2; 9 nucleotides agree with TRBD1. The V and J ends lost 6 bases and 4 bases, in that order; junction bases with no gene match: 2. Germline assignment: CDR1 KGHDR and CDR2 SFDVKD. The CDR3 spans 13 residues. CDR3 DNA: TGTGCCACCAGTCCGGGACAGGGCTATGGCTACACCTTC. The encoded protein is CATSPGQGYGYTF.

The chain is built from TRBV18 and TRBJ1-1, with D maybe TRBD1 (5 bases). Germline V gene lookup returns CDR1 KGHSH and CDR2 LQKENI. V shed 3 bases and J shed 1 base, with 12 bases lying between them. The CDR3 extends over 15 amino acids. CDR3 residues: CASSPATQGNTEAFF. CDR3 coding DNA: TGTGCCAGCTCACCCGCGACCCAGGGGAACACTGAAGCTTTCTTT.

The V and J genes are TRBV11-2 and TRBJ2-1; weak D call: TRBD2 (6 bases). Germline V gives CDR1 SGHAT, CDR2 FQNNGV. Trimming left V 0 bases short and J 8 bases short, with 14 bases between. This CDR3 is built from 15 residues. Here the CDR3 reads CASSLDHGGVDEQFF. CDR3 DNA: TGTGCCAGCAGCTTAGATCACGGGGGTGTCGATGAGCAGTTCTTC.

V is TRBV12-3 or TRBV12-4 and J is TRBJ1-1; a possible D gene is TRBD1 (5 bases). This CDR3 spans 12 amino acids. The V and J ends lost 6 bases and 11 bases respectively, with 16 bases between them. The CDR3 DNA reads TGTGCCAGCAGCTTTGGGGCTGATGAGGCTTTCTTT. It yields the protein CASSFGADEAFF.

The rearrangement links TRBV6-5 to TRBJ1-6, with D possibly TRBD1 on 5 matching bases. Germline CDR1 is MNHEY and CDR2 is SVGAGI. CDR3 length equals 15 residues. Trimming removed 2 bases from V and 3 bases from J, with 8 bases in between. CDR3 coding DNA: TGTGCCAGCAGTTACGGCAGGGACTATAATTCACCCCTCCACTTT. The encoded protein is CASSYGRDYNSPLHF.

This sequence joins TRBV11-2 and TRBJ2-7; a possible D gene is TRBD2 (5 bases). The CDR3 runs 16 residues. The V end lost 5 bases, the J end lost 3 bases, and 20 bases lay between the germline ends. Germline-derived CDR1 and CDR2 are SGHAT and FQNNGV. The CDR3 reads CASSPSLPTGFYEQYF. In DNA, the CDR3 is TGTGCCAGCAGCCCCTCCCTCCCGACGGGATTCTACGAGCAGTACTTC.

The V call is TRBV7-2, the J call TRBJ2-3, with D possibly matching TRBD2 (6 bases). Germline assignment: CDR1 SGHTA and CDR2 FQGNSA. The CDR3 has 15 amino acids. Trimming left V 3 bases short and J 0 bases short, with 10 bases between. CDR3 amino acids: CASSFYGTSTDTQYF. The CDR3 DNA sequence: TGTGCCAGCAGCTTTTACGGGACTAGCACAGATACGCAGTATTTT.

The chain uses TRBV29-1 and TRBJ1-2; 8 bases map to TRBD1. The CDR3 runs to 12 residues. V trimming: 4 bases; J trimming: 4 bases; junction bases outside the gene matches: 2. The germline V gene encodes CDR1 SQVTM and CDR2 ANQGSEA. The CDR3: CSVGTGLYGYTF. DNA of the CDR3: TGCAGCGTTGGGACAGGGCTCTATGGCTACACCTTC.

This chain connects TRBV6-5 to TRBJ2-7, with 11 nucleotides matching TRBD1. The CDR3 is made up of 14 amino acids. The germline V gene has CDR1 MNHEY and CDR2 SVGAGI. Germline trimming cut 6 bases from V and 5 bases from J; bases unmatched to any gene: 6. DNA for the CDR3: TGTGCCAGCAGACTGGACAGGGGGCGGCACGAGCAGTACTTC. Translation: CASRLDRGRHEQYF.

This chain's CDR3 is CASSPVGAFDWANVLTF. CDR3 sequence (DNA): TGTGCCAGTAGTCCCGTGGGGGCCTTCGACTGGGCCAACGTCCTGACTTTC. The chain combines TRBV19 with TRBJ2-6; D may be TRBD1 (6 bases). The V gene lost 5 bases and the J gene lost 5 bases, with 19 bases spanning the gap. CDR1 LNHDA and CDR2 SQIVND come from the germline V gene (reference sequence). The CDR3 is 17 amino acids.

The DNA for the CDR3 is TGTGCCAGCAGCCAAGCCCCTCCAGATACGCAGTATTTT. The encoded protein is CASSQAPPDTQYF. The chain uses TRBV4-2 and TRBJ2-3; D unresolved. The CDR3 spans 13 residues. Trimming removed 1 base from V and 4 bases from J, with 6 bases in between. CDR1 is LGHNA and CDR2 is YNFKEQ in the germline V gene.

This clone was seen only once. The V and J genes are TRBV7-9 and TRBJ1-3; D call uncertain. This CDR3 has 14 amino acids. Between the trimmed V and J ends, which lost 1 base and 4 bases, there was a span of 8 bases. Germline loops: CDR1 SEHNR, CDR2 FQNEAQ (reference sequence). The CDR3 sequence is CASSLGGQGNTIYF. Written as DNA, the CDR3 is TGTGCCAGCAGCTTAGGTGGCCAGGGAAACACCATATATTTT.

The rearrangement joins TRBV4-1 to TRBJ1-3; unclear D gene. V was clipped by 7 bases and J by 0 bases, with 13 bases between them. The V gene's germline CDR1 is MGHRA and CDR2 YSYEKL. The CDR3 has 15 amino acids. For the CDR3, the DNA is TGCGCCAGCACGCCTATGATGAGCTCTGGAAACACCATATATTTT. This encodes CASTPMMSSGNTIYF.

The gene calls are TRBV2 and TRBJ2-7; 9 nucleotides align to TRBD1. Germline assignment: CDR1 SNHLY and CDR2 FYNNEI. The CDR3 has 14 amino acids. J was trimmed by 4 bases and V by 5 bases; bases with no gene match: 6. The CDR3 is CASSPGTGSYEQYF. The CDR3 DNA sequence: TGTGCCAGCAGTCCCGGGACAGGGTCGTACGAGCAGTACTTC. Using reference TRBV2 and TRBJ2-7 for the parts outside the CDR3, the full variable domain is EPEVTQTPSHQVTQMGQEVILRCVPISNHLYFYWYRQILGQKVEFLVSFYNNEISEKSEIFDDQFSVERPDGSNFTLKIRSTKLEDSAMYFCASSPGTGSYEQYFGPGTRLTVT.

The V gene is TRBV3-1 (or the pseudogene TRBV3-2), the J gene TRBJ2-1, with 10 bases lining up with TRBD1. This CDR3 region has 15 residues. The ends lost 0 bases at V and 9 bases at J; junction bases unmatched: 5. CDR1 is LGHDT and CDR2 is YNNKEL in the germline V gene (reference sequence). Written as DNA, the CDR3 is TGTGCCAGCAGCCAAGATGGGGGACAGGGGCCTGAGCAGTTCTTC. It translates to CASSQDGGQGPEQFF.

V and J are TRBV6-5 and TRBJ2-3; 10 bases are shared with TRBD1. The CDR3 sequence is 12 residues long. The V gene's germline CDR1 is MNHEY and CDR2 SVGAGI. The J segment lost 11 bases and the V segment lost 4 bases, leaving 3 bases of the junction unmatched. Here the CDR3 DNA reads TGTGCCAGCAGTTTCGACAGGGGGCGGCAGTATTTT. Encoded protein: CASSFDRGRQYF.

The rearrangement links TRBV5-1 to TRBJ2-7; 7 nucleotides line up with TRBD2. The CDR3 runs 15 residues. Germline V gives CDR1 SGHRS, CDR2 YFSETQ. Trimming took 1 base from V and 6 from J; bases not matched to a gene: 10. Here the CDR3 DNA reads TGCGCCAGCAGCTTGAGGCTTGGGGAGGGCACCGAGCAGTACTTC. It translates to CASSLRLGEGTEQYF.

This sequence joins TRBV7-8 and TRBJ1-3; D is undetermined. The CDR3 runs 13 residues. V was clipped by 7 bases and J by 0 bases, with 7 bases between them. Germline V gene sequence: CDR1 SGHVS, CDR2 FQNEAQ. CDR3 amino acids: CASKRSSGNTIYF. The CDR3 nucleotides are TGTGCCAGCAAACGGAGCTCTGGAAACACCATATATTTT.